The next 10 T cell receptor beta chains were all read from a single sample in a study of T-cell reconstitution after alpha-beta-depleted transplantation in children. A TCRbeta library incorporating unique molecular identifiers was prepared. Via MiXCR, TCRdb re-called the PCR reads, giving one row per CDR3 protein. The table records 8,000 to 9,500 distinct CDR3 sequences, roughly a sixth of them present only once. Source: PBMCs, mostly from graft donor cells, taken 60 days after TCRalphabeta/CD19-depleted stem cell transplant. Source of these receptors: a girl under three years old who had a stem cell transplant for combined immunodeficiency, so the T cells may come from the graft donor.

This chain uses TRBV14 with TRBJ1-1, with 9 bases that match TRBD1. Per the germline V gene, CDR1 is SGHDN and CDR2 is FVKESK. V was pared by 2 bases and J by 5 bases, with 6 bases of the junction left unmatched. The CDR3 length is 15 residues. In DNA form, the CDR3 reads TGTGCCAGCAGCCAAAATACAGGGGGCGGAACTGAAGCTTTCTTT. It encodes CASSQNTGGGTEAFF.

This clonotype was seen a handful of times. CDR3 loop: CASSYRQNTEAFF. CDR3 coding DNA: TGTGCCAGCAGCTACCGACAGAACACTGAAGCTTTCTTT. The chain combines TRBV7-2 with TRBJ1-1; D gene uncertain. This CDR3 has 13 residues. Germline-derived CDR1 and CDR2 are SGHTA and FQGNSA. The germline V and J ends were trimmed by 4 bases and 1 base, with 7 bases remaining between them. The complete variable domain, with remaining parts taken from reference TRBV7-2 and TRBJ1-1, reads GAGVSQSPSNKVTEKGKDVELRCDPISGHTALYWYRQSLGQGLEFLIYFQGNSAPDKSGLPSDRFSAERTGGSVSTLTIQRTQQEDSAVYLCASSYRQNTEAFFGQGTRLTVV.

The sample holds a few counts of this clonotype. CDR3 protein: CASSLVLAGGANTGELFF. CDR3 DNA: TGTGCCAGCAGCTTAGTGCTAGCGGGGGGGGCGAACACCGGGGAGCTGTTTTTT. The rearrangement joins TRBV7-2 to TRBJ2-2; TRBD2 matches at 12 bases. Germline CDR1 and CDR2: SGHTA and FQGNSA. This CDR3 region has 18 residues. Trimming removed 1 base from V and 0 bases from J; junction bases left unmatched: 3.

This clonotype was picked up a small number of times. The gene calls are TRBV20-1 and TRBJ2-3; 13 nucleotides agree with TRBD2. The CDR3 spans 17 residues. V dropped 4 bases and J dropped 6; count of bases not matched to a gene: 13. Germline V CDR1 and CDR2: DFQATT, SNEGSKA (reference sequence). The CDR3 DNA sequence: TGCAGTGCTATAGGACTAGCGGGGGTCCTTGCTAGTGATACGCAGTATTTT. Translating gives CSAIGLAGVLASDTQYF.

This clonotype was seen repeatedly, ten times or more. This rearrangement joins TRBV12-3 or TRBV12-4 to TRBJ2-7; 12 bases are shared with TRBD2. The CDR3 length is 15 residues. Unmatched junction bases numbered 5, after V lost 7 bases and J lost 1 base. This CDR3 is CASTKTSGGSYEQYF. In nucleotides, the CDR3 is TGTGCCAGCACCAAGACTAGCGGGGGTTCCTACGAGCAGTACTTC.

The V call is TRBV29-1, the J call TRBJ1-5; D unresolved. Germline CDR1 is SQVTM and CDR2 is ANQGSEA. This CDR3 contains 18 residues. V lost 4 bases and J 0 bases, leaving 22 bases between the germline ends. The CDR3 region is CSVADSGALPFSNQPQHF. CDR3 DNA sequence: TGCAGCGTTGCTGATAGTGGCGCACTTCCCTTTAGCAATCAGCCCCAGCATTTT. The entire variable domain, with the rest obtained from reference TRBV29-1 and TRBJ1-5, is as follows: SAVISQKPSRDICQRGTSLTIQCQVDSQVTMMFWYRQQPGQSLTLIATANQGSEATYESGFVIDKFPISRPNLTFSTLTVSNMSPEDSSIYLCSVADSGALPFSNQPQHFGDGTRLSIL.

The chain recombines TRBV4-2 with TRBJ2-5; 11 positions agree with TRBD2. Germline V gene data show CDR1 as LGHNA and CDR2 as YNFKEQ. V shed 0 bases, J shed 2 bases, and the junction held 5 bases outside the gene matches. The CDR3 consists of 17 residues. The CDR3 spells CASSQERIAGGQETQYF. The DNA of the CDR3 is TGTGCCAGCAGCCAAGAAAGGATAGCGGGGGGGCAAGAGACCCAGTACTTC.

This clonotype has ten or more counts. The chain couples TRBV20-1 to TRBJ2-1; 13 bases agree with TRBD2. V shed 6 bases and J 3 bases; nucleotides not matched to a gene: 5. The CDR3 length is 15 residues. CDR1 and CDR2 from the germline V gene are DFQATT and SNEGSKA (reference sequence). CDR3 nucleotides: TGCAGTGCCTTCGGACTAGCGGGAGTCTACAATGAGCAGTTCTTC. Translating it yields CSAFGLAGVYNEQFF.

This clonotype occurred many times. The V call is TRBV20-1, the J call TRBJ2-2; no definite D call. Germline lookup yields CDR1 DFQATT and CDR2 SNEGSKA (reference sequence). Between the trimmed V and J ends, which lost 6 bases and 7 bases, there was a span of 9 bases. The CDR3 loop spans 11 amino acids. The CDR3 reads CSAGVNGELFF. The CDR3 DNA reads TGCAGTGCCGGAGTTAACGGGGAGCTGTTTTTT.

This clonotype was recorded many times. The CDR3 protein is CSASTGVAFF. CDR3 bases: TGCAGTGCTAGCACAGGGGTAGCTTTCTTT. The chain uses TRBV20-1 and TRBJ1-1; 7 nucleotides agree with TRBD1. From germline, CDR1 is DFQATT and CDR2 SNEGSKA (reference sequence). Losses at the gene ends were 3 bases for V and 10 bases for J; bases not matched to a gene: 2. This CDR3 contains 10 residues.